Following are 20 T cell receptor beta chains from one sample sequenced in a study of cytomegalovirus exposure and HLA in healthy donors. Amplification used 60 Vbeta primers and 13 Jbeta primers. The assay was immunoSEQ multiplex PCR, and TCRdb's table has in-frame clones only and misses some. The sample holds roughly 130,000 clones; more than 60% are singletons and the top ten take about 1.5%. Sequenced: PBMCs. All receptors come from a man younger than 35 in good health and CMV-seronegative.

The V and J genes are TRBV9 and TRBJ2-7, with TRBD1 matching over 7 bases. CDR3 size: 15 residues. The germline V gene encodes CDR1 SGDLS and CDR2 YYNGEE. The V and J ends lost 3 bases and 2 bases, in that order; junction bases with no gene match: 8. This chain's CDR3 is CASSAYRGPTYEQYF. The CDR3 DNA reads as TGTGCCAGCAGCGCTTACAGGGGACCTACCTACGAGCAGTACTTC.

V gene TRBV28 combines with J gene TRBJ1-2, with 7 nucleotides matching TRBD1. CDR3 length: 15 amino acids. J was trimmed by 4 bases and V by 5 bases; bases with no gene match: 10. CDR1 and CDR2 from the germline V gene are MDHEN and SYDVKM. The CDR3 spells CASSDRRTGAYGYTF. The CDR3 nucleotides read TGTGCCAGCAGTGATCGACGAACAGGGGCCTATGGCTACACCTTC.

The rearrangement joins TRBV5-4 to TRBJ1-1, with unresolved D. Trimming took off 3 bases at V and 1 base at J, with 16 bases between the two ends. In germline, CDR1 is SGHNT, CDR2 YYREEE (reference sequence). This CDR3 comprises 16 residues. DNA of the CDR3: TGTGCCAGCAGCTCTCTATCGACATTGAAGAACACTGAAGCTTTCTTT. It translates to CASSSLSTLKNTEAFF.

The chain combines TRBV30 with TRBJ2-1; D perhaps matches TRBD1 (5 bases). Trimming cost V 2 bases and J 9 bases, with 14 bases left between them. The CDR3 contains 13 residues. From germline, CDR1 is GTSNPN and CDR2 SVGIG (reference sequence). CDR3 DNA: TGTGCCTGGAGTAACTCAGGGTTTGGTGAGCAGTTCTTC. Translating it yields CAWSNSGFGEQFF. The full variable domain, rest sourced from reference TRBV30 and TRBJ2-1, is SQTIHQWPATLVQPVGSPLSLECTVEGTSNPNLYWYRQAAGRGLQLLFYSVGIGQISSEVPQNLSASRPQDRQFILSSKKLLLSDSGFYLCAWSNSGFGEQFFGPGTRLTVL.

This chain uses TRBV9 with TRBJ1-2, with a possible D match to TRBD1 (5 bases). V gave up 4 bases and J gave up 4 bases, with 17 bases separating them. Germline V gene lookup returns CDR1 SGDLS and CDR2 YYNGEE. The CDR3 length is 15 residues. In DNA, the CDR3 is TGTGCCAGCAGCCCTGGGGGGAGAAGGGGCTATGGCTACACCTTC. Its translation is CASSPGGRRGYGYTF.

The CDR3 spells CASSITGGYSNQPQHF. The CDR3 coding sequence is TGTGCCAGTAGTATCACCGGGGGGTATAGCAATCAGCCCCAGCATTTT. This chain joins TRBV19 and TRBJ1-5, with TRBD1 as a possible D gene (5 bases). V shed 3 bases and J shed 0 bases, with 12 bases lying between them. Germline CDR1 and CDR2: LNHDA and SQIVND (reference sequence). This CDR3 is built from 16 residues.

This clone was counted a single time. The CDR3 region has the DNA TGTGCCAGCAGTTTATATAGGGGTCCCACTGAAGCTTTCTTT. This encodes CASSLYRGPTEAFF. The genes are TRBV28 and TRBJ1-1, with D possibly matching TRBD1 (5 bases). V dropped 1 base and J dropped 4 bases, with 10 bases sitting between them. Germline CDR1 MDHEN, CDR2 SYDVKM. The CDR3 totals 14 residues.

This chain uses TRBV6-1 with TRBJ1-1, with TRBD1 matching over 8 bases. The CDR3 covers 15 residues. J gave up 1 base and V 5 bases, and 6 bases lay outside the gene matches. Per germline, CDR1 MNHNS and CDR2 SASEGT. Written as DNA, the CDR3 is TGTGCCAGCAGTCGGTGGGACAGGCCGAACACTGAAGCTTTCTTT. This translates into CASSRWDRPNTEAFF.

This clone occurred a few times. This rearrangement joins TRBV10-3 to TRBJ2-2; TRBD1 aligns across 10 bases. V trimming: 6 bases; J trimming: 4 bases; junction bases outside the gene matches: 5. This CDR3 spans 15 amino acids. The germline gives CDR1 ENHRY, CDR2 SYGVKD. In DNA, the CDR3 is TGTGCCATCAGGGGACAGGGGCTTTCCACCGGGGAGCTGTTTTTT. This gives the protein CAIRGQGLSTGELFF.

The chain links TRBV11-2 to TRBJ1-2; no reliable D call. Germline-derived CDR1 and CDR2 are SGHAT and FQNNGV. The V and J ends lost 0 bases and 8 bases respectively, with 13 bases between them. This CDR3 has 14 amino acids. The CDR3 is CASSLDQAAVGYTF. The CDR3, as DNA: TGTGCCAGCAGCTTAGATCAGGCAGCGGTAGGCTACACCTTC. Filled out from reference TRBV11-2 and TRBJ1-2, the complete variable domain reads EAGVAQSPRYKIIEKRQSVAFWCNPISGHATLYWYQQILGQGPKLLIQFQNNGVVDDSQLPKDRFSAERLKGVDSTLKIQPAKLEDSAVYLCASSLDQAAVGYTFGSGTRLTVV.

The chain is built from TRBV19 and TRBJ2-1, with a weak D call TRBD2 (5 bases). Germline V gene sequence: CDR1 LNHDA, CDR2 SQIVND (reference sequence). The CDR3 has 16 residues. The germline V and J ends were trimmed by 4 bases and 3 bases, with 16 bases remaining between them. The CDR3 region is CASSSQPRGLYNEQFF. In DNA, the CDR3 is TGTGCCAGTAGTAGTCAGCCGAGAGGACTCTACAATGAGCAGTTCTTC. The complete variable domain, with remaining parts taken from reference TRBV19 and TRBJ2-1, reads DGGITQSPKYLFRKEGQNVTLSCEQNLNHDAMYWYRQDPGQGLRLIYYSQIVNDFQKGDIAEGYSVSREKKESFPLTVTSAQKNPTAFYLCASSSQPRGLYNEQFFGPGTRLTVL.

In its sample, this clone was seen a few times. The rearrangement joins TRBV7-2 to TRBJ2-5, with a possible D match to TRBD1 (6 bases). Germline V gene sequence: CDR1 SGHTA, CDR2 FQGNSA. CDR3 length equals 14 residues. The ends were cut back, 3 bases at V and 7 bases at J, with 15 bases in the middle. For the CDR3, the DNA is TGTGCCAGCAGCTTGGGGCAGGGGAGCTGGACCCAGTACTTC. Its protein product is CASSLGQGSWTQYF.

In its sample, this clone was seen a few times. This chain links TRBV19 with TRBJ1-5, with TRBD1 as a possible D gene (6 bases). The CDR3 length is 14 residues. Germline CDR1 and CDR2: LNHDA and SQIVND (reference sequence). The V gene lost 9 bases and the J gene lost 0 bases, with 12 bases spanning the gap. The CDR3 nucleotides are TGTGCCAGCGGTAAACAGGGTAGCAATCAGCCCCAGCATTTT. Translated: CASGKQGSNQPQHF.

This clone was picked up a small number of times. The J gene is TRBJ2-7, the V gene TRBV28; D not resolved. V lost 5 bases, J lost 1 base, and 12 bases lay in between. Germline V gene data show CDR1 as MDHEN and CDR2 as SYDVKM. This CDR3 spans 14 amino acids. The CDR3 nucleotides are TGTGCCAGCAGTAGCCAGGTTCCTTCCTACGAGCAGTACTTC. Residues: CASSSQVPSYEQYF.

In its sample, this clone was seen once. The chain combines TRBV6-6 with TRBJ2-7, with D possibly matching TRBD2 (5 bases). The CDR3 totals 13 residues. Germline CDR1 is MNHNY and CDR2 is SVGAGI (reference sequence). V gave up 0 bases and J gave up 3 bases, with 6 bases separating them. Here the CDR3 DNA reads TGTGCCAGCAGTTACTCGGGGAGCTACGAGCAGTACTTC. This gives the protein CASSYSGSYEQYF.

This clone was observed a few times. V gene TRBV9 combines with J gene TRBJ2-2; D is uncertain. Germline CDR1 reads SGDLS; CDR2 reads YYNGEE. This CDR3 has 12 residues. V was cut by 5 bases and J by 5 bases, with 7 bases left in between. The CDR3 is CASRALTGELFF. CDR3 DNA sequence: TGTGCCAGCAGAGCCCTTACCGGGGAGCTGTTTTTT.

This clone was seen a few times. The chain has TRBV5-8 and TRBJ2-5, with 9 bases lining up with TRBD1. This CDR3 contains 15 residues. Germline CDR1 is SGHTS and CDR2 is YDEGEE. V lost 5 bases and J lost 5; bases outside the gene matches: 10. As DNA, the CDR3 is TGTGCCAGCAGAAGGGACAGGGTAGGATGGGAGACCCAGTACTTC. Amino acid sequence: CASRRDRVGWETQYF.

This clone came up a few times. This chain connects TRBV15 to TRBJ2-7; tentative D call: TRBD2 (6 bases). The CDR3 runs to 15 residues. With 1 base removed from V and 4 bases from J, the gap between germline ends came to 14 bases. Germline lookup yields CDR1 LNHNV and CDR2 YYDKDF (reference sequence). The CDR3: CATSRVAEGGYEQYF. The DNA for the CDR3 is TGTGCCACCAGCAGAGTAGCGGAGGGAGGTTACGAGCAGTACTTC.

The chain is built from TRBV7-9 and TRBJ2-5; D gene uncertain. CDR1 is SEHNR, CDR2 FQNEAQ, per germline (reference sequence). The CDR3 loop spans 13 amino acids. Between the trimmed V and J ends, which lost 6 bases and 2 bases, there was a span of 10 bases. The CDR3 nucleotides are TGTGCCAGCAGAAGAACCGAGCAAGAGACCCAGTACTTC. It codes for CASRRTEQETQYF.

This chain connects TRBV5-1 to TRBJ2-3, with 9 bases fitting TRBD1. With V trimmed by 0 bases and J by 0 bases, 5 bases remained unmatched. This CDR3 has 17 amino acids. Looked up from germline, CDR1 is SGHRS and CDR2 is YFSETQ. The CDR3 here is CASSLDRTGDSTDTQYF. DNA for the CDR3: TGCGCCAGCAGCTTGGATCGGACAGGGGATAGCACAGATACGCAGTATTTT.